Included here is one TCR beta chain sequence, with context. What it recognizes is unknown. Trimming shortened V by 3 bases and J by 6 bases, and 21 bases separated the two germline ends. Germline V gene lookup returns CDR1 SGHDT and CDR2 YYEEEE. This CDR3 region has 16 residues. Synthetic analogs of TCR templates were spiked into every PCR. Sequencing was performed with immunoSEQ multiplex PCR; in TCRdb, only in-frame clones are kept and a portion is missing. The sample lists about 43,000 clones, 83% occurring once. These data belong to a study of PD-L1 blockade in urothelial cancer. Background on the study: About 90% of the roughly 30 patients were men who had bladder-origin urothelial cancer. Study conclusions and caveats: Durable-benefit patients showed greater tumor-associated blood clone expansion at 3 weeks.

Regarding time point: peripheral blood 6 weeks after treatment start. This specimen was PBMCs, taken around atezolizumab (anti-PD-L1) treatment. This TCR derives from a man aged 55 to 69 with urothelial cancer. V and J are TRBV5-6 and TRBJ1-2; perhaps TRBD1 as D (5 bases). The CDR3 reads CASSSRTGYSYHGYTF. The CDR3 DNA is TGTGCCAGCAGCTCGCGTACAGGATATAGCTATCATGGCTACACCTTC.